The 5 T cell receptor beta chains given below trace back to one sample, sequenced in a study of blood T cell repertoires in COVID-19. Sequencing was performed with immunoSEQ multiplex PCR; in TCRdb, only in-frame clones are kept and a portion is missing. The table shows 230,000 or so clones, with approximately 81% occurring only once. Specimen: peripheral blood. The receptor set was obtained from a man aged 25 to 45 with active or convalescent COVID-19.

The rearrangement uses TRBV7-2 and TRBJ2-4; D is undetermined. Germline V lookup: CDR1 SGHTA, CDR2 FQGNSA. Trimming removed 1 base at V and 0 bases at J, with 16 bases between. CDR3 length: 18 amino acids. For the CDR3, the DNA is TGTGCCAGCAGCTTAGTGGCGTCCCAGCGTTTAGCCAAAAACATTCAGTACTTC. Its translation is CASSLVASQRLAKNIQYF.

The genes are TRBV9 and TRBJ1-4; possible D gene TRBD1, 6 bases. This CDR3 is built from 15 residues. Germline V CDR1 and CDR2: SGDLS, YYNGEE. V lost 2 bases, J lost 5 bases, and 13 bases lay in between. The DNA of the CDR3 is TGTGCCAGCAGCGTCACAGGGTTTCCGAATGAAAAACTGTTTTTT. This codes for CASSVTGFPNEKLFF.

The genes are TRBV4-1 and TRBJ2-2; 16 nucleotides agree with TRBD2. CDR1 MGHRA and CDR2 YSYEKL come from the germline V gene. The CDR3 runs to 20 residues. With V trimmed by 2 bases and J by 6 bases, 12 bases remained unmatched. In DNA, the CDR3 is TGCGCCAGCAGCCAACGCCCGGGACTAGCGGGAGGGCCCGAACCCGGGGAGCTGTTTTTT. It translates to CASSQRPGLAGGPEPGELFF.

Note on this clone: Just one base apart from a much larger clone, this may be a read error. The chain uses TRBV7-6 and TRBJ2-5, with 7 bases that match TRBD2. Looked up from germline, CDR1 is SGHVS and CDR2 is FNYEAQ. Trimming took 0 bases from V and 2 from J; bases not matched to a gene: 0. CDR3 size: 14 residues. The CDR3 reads CASSLAGGQETQYF. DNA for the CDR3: TGTGCCAGCAGCTTAGCCGGGGGGCAAGAGACCCAGTACTTC.

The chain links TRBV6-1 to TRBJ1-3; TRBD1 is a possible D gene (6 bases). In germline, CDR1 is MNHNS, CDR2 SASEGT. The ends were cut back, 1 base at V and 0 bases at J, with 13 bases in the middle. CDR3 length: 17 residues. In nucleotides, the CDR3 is TGTGCCAGCAGTGAAGGTTGGCAGGGGCCCTCTGGAAACACCATATATTTT. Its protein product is CASSEGWQGPSGNTIYF.